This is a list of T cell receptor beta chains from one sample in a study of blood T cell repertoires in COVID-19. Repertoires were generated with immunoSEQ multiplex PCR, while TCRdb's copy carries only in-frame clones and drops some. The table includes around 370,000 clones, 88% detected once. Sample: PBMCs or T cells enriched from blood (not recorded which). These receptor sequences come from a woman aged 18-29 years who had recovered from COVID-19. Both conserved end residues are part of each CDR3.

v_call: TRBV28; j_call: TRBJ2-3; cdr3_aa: CASSLRRAQYF
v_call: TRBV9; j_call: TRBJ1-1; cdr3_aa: CASSPPFGTVNTEAFF
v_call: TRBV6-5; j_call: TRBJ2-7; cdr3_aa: CASSLDEGLESEQYF
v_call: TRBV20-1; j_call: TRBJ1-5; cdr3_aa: CSASQGGGRSNQPQHF
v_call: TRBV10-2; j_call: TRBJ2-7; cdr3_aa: CASTVGAEQYF
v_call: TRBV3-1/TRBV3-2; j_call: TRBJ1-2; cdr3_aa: CASSQASNGNYGYTF
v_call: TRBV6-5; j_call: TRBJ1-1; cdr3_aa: CASSYSPGLNTEAFF
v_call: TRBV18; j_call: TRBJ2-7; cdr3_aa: CASSPTGREQYF
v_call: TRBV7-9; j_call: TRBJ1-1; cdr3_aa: CASSPRQGLREAFF
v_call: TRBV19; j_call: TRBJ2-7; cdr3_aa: CASNVGQGAYEQYF
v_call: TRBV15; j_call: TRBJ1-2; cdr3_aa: CATSRGTGLYGYTF
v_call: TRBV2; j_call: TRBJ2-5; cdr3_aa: CASSRLSGGSETQYF
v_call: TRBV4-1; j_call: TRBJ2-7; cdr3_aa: CASSQDPGTSTYEQYF
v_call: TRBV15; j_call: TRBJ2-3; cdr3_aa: CATSPRGQLLTDTQYF
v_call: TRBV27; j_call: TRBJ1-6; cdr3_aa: CASSSLLRTGYNSPLHF
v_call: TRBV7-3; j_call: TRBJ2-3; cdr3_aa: CASSRQGRGDTQYF
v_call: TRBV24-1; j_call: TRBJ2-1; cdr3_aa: CATSDLPGNEQFF
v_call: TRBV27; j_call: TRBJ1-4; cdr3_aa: CASERAGNEKLFF
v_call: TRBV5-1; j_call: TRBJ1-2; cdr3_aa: CASSLDRAMSRGYTF
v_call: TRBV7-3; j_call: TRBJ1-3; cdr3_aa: CASSARASGGSGNTIYF
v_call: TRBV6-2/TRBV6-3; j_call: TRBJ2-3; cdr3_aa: CASSPRGLAGSTDTQYF
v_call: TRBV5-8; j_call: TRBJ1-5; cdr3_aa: CASSLRTGGVNQPQHF
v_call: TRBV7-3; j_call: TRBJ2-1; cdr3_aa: CASSLRRRFGESHLLNEQFF
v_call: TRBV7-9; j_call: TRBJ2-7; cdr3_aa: CASSATTGYPSYEQYF
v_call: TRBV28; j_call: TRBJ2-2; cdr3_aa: CASRRPPGLAGARDTGELFF
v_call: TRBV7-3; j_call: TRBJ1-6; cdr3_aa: CASSLSGSGSPLHF
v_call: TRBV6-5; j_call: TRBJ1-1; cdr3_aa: CASRAPGQANTEAFF
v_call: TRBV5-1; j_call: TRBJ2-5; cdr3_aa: CASTPGQGQETQYF
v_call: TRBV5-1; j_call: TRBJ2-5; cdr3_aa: CASSSTADRLQETQYF
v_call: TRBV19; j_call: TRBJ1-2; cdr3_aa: CASSITIGQANYGYTF
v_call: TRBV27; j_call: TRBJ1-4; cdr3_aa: CASTDYWTEATNEKLFF
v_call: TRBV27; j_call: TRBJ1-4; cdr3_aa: CASSSRWTGTNEKLFF